The following is a TCR beta chain sequence with its context. Which antigen it targets is not known. Nothing much larger sits one base from this clone, and base qualities are not available. In total, roughly 710 healthy bone marrow donors made up the cohort. At the time of sampling, every cohort member was nominally healthy, though immune exposures that went unrecorded were likely present. The donor tested CMV seronegative, placing the donor among the roughly 340 seronegative members of the cohort. A peripheral blood sample was provided by each donor, and peripheral blood mononuclear cells were used for TCR beta sequencing. The Qiagen DNeasy Blood Extraction Kit was used to extract genomic DNA from the blood cell samples. These data come from a study of cytomegalovirus exposure and HLA in healthy donors (dated by TCRdb to between 2016 and 2019). Regarding the complete study: In an earlier analysis of fewer than 750 of the donors, approximately 260 Gb of sequence data and 120 million or so unique TCR beta sequences from 180 million or so T cells were reported. The study was designed to test whether signatures of past pathogen exposure could be identified by cataloging public T cell receptors. Across around 400 genotyped donors of the cohort, an average of about 240,000 unique TCR beta nucleotide sequences per donor were sequenced, and roughly 18% of those sequences were non-productive. The number of donors typed differed by locus, with roughly 620-630 for A, B, C, DRB1 and DQB1, roughly 520 for DQA1, 600 to 610 for DPA1, and 450 to 480 for DPB1. Along with the approximately 620-subject first cohort, a separate validation cohort of over 90 different subjects was used. An earlier analysis of 587 of the donors used high-throughput TCR beta sequencing to judge whether each TCR beta V gene segment behaved as functional or pseudogenic. Four to six DR-DQ haplotypes were handled as single units for association and clustering, since linkage in the cohort was strong. Class I and class II HLA loci were covered by the typing at four-digit resolution. In a later analysis, previously published TCR beta repertoires from several hundred donors were re-analyzed and high-resolution HLA genotyping was added so that TCR occurrence patterns could be studied. To predict cytomegalovirus infection status, the study brought together high-throughput TCR immunosequencing, statistical association of individual TCRs with disease status, and machine learning. A later genetic analysis used genome-wide SNP genotypes for about 65% of the 666 donors, treating that subset as a discovery cohort. Alongside the repertoire data, information on donor age, sex, ethnicity and CMV serostatus was compiled. An early release covering roughly 600 HLA-typed donors comprised approximately 300 gigabases of sequencing data and tens of millions of unique TCR sequences. The study profiled the T cell repertoires of about 720 subjects by immunosequencing and related them to cytomegalovirus serostatus. The genetic ancestry cluster associated with self-reported Caucasian donors included around four fifths of the roughly 400 genotyped donors. Every repertoire in the discovery cohort had been generated on one and the same sequencing platform. The later analysis used no new phenotypic data to find candidate immune exposures, relying instead on TCR beta sequences and their occurrence across donors.

Results and caveats for the whole study, not just this receptor: A total of 150 to 200 TCR beta chains were listed by the study as associated with cytomegalovirus. Most TCR sequences were observed very rarely across donors, whereas some public TCRs were present in many individuals. Three of the identified cytomegalovirus-associated TCR beta chains were confirmed in vitro to be specific for cytomegalovirus antigens. The sequencing pipeline was judged likely to have produced a cluster of highly shared sequence variants as a technical artifact. Most CMV-associated TCR beta chains appeared to be HLA-restricted in a later analysis, and the HLA associations seemed to be driven largely by CMV exposure. Strong co-occurrence of HLA alleles, especially DR and DQ, made assigning TCR associations to individual alleles difficult. According to a later analysis, parvovirus B19, influenza, CMV and Epstein-Barr virus appeared linked to several top co-occurrence clusters. The authors suggested that the approach could potentially be generalized to other disease states and immunological phenotypes. Immune exposure information for the cohort was limited to CMV serostatus. Approximately 18 rarely observed V segments, including chromosome 9 orphons, were excluded from the earlier analysis of 550 to 700 of the donors because counts were too low. An association between a missense DCLRE1C variant and V-gene and J-gene trimming of TCR beta chains was found in a later genetic analysis and replicated in an independent cohort. In a later analysis, some 18,000 TCR beta sequences were associated with specific HLA alleles at a false discovery rate of 0.05. In a later analysis, TCR association rates were found to vary across HLA loci, with the most associated TCRs seen for DRB1 alleles and the fewest for HLA-C alleles. The cohort was sequenced for TCR beta chains only, and without alpha or paired-chain data the features that could be detected were limited. Compared with the 666-donor mean, donors in an Asian-associated ancestry cluster had fewer N-insertions in productive TCRs, according to a later genetic analysis. In an earlier analysis of approximately 590 of the donors, most TCR beta V segments appeared in productive rearrangements about 87% or about 30% of the time, broadly matching IMGT annotations. In both the original and validation cohorts, the classifier was reported to diagnose cytomegalovirus status with high specificity and sensitivity. Correlated functional status among segregating V segments might reflect linkage disequilibrium, but an unknown experimental factor could not be ruled out. In a later analysis, HLA-associated TCR beta chains showed more clonal expansion and lower generation probabilities than non-associated chains that were equally common. Sequencing depth was assumed to be roughly uniform across donors in the presence/absence analyses, though that assumption may not hold. Because HLA typing was unavailable for some donors at each locus, only the typed subset was used in association tests. A further reported finding was that TCR beta sequences accurately predicted the HLA-A and HLA-B alleles for most subjects in the first cohort. Some IMGT-functional V segments, including TRBV6-2 and TRBV6-3, could not be distinguished by the 87-base-pair reads and were therefore excluded.

Reading from cysteine to phenylalanine, the CDR3 counts 15 amino acids. Only CDR3 DNA is held: 45 bases, read in frame from base 1. The germline V gene encodes CDR1 SGHTA and CDR2 FQGTGA. Germline trimming amounts to 4 bases on V and 9 bases on J, with 6 as the count of junction bases outside the gene matches. The library was made by the immunoSEQ multiplex PCR assay. A mixture of 60 forward primers for TCR Vbeta segments and 13 reverse primers for TCR Jbeta segments was used in the multiplex PCR. The CDR3 region of rearranged TCR beta genes was amplified from genomic DNA with a multiplex PCR assay. Amplified TCR beta libraries were sequenced as 87-base-pair reads on the Illumina HiSeq System. In the original analysis: In a later analysis, roughly 80 million unique TCR beta chains were counted across the roughly 610 repertoires, and around 11 million of these chains were shared by at least two donors. Raw reads were error-corrected and collapsed into unique sequences with a nearest-neighbor algorithm that merged closely related sequences to remove PCR and sequencing errors. CDR3 sequences were aligned to IMGT reference sequences to assign V, D and J gene segments. Each retained sequence needed at least a six-nucleotide match to both a V gene segment and a J gene segment. A rearrangement was called productive if the CDR3 had no stop codons and remained in frame with V and J, and every other rearrangement was called non-productive. Following IMGT convention, CDR3 was defined as the stretch from the second conserved V-encoded cysteine to the conserved J-encoded phenylalanine. Sequences without an unambiguous match to a single V gene segment were excluded from the earlier analysis of about 600 of the donors. In an earlier analysis of a few hundred of the donors, V segments were called functional above 56.7% productive rearrangements and were called segregating when the between-donor standard deviation exceeded 5%. A statistical classification framework was developed to diagnose cytomegalovirus status using the catalog of TCR beta chain sequences. In a later analysis, V and J genes were assigned by comparing TCR nucleotide sequences against IMGT/GENE-DB human TR gene sequences. Using the TCRdist pipeline, a later analysis assigned CDR3 sequences along with most-parsimonious VDJ recombination scenarios. A later analysis defined each TCR beta chain by its CDR3 amino acid sequence plus V-gene family, and excluded reads lacking a unique V-gene family. In a later analysis, 450 to 600 highly shared, low-generation-probability nucleotide sequences were removed to address suspected cross-contamination and a sequencing artifact. A later analysis calculated a clonal expansion index for each public chain from normalized within-repertoire ranks of inferred template counts. Generation probabilities in a later analysis came from a VDJ recombination model fitted to out-of-frame rearrangements, and those results were checked against IGoR. In a later analysis, hypergeometric tests were used to score TCR-TCR, TCR-HLA and TCR-CMV co-occurrence, with a repertoire-size bias correction applied to TCR pairs. A later analysis estimated false discovery rates by permuting HLA or CMV assignments 20 times. In a later analysis, co-occurring TCRs were grouped using DBSCAN, with TCRdist sequence similarity added in when clustering inside HLA-allele-positive subsets. For co-occurrence clustering, repertoires with fewer than 30,000 or more than 120,000 public chains were excluded, along with 5 or 6 repertoires with anomalous nucleotide sharing. Here the immuneACCESS table is served through TCRdb, limited to in-frame sequences with V and J called. Missing clones are a known gap in these copies; in checked studies unresolved V genes cover under half, and the rest lacks a known reason. V and J calls and clone size are those listed in that table; D and trimming were worked out from the DNA. Present in this sample are 200,000 to 250,000 clones, 80% to 90% of which were seen just once. 2.9% of the sample lies in the top ten.

This TCR was sampled from a man aged 30-40 years in good health and CMV-seronegative. Sequenced sample: PBMCs. The sequence is built from TRBV7-3 and TRBJ1-6, and TRBD1 aligns with 10 junction nucleotides. The CDR3 corresponds to CASSYGTGDSSPLHF. The sequenced DNA: TGTGCCAGCAGCTACGGGACAGGGGATAGTTCACCCCTCCACTTT.